Listed here are 20 T cell receptor beta chains from one sample, sequenced in a study of blood T cell repertoires in COVID-19. Sequencing used immunoSEQ multiplex PCR; TCRdb keeps in-frame clones, though not all of them. The table has fewer than 85,000 clones, 65% to 85% seen once. The sample consisted of peripheral blood. The receptor source for this set is a human donor in a cohort sampled during active COVID-19.

J is TRBJ2-7 and V is TRBV29-1; D gene unclear. V lost 4 bases and J 1 base, leaving 5 bases between the germline ends. Germline CDR1 reads SQVTM; CDR2 reads ANQGSEA. This CDR3 comprises 11 residues. The CDR3 sequence: CSVVLSYEQYF. In nucleotides, the CDR3 is TGCAGCGTTGTCCTATCCTACGAGCAGTACTTC.

V usage is TRBV6-5 and J usage is TRBJ2-2; D is perhaps TRBD2 (6 bases). The germline V and J ends were trimmed by 6 bases and 4 bases, with 9 bases remaining between them. The length of the CDR3 is 13 residues. The V gene's germline CDR1 is MNHEY and CDR2 SVGAGI. This chain's CDR3 is CASSGGSTGELFF. The CDR3 DNA follows: TGTGCCAGCAGCGGGGGAAGCACCGGGGAGCTGTTTTTT.

This chain joins TRBV24-1 and TRBJ2-5; TRBD2 aligns across 8 bases. Germline V gives CDR1 KGHDR, CDR2 SFDVKD. The CDR3 length is 15 residues. The V gene end was trimmed by 7 bases and the J gene end by 2 bases; junction bases not matched to a gene: 8. The DNA for the CDR3 is TGTGCCACCAGCGTCCCCGGGGGGGGGCAAGAGACCCAGTACTTC. This encodes CATSVPGGGQETQYF.

The V call is TRBV18, the J call TRBJ2-7; 9 positions match TRBD1. CDR1 is KGHSH and CDR2 is LQKENI in the germline V gene. The J segment lost 4 bases and the V segment lost 5 bases, leaving 9 bases of the junction unmatched. The CDR3 totals 15 residues. CDR3 residues: CASSTGQGTVYEQYF. Written as DNA, the CDR3 is TGTGCCAGCTCAACCGGACAGGGGACGGTATACGAGCAGTACTTC.

The chain employs TRBV7-3 and TRBJ2-3; 9 nucleotides agree with TRBD2. Germline assignment: CDR1 SGHTA and CDR2 FQGTGA. With 5 bases clipped from V and 2 bases from J, the junction kept 5 bases outside the gene matches. The CDR3 spans 15 residues. For the CDR3, the DNA is TGTGCCAGCAGCGTGGGACTAGCTCACACAGATACGCAGTATTTT. Residues: CASSVGLAHTDTQYF.

The CDR3: CATSEAGVAQPQHF. In DNA, the CDR3 is TGTGCCACCAGCGAAGCGGGGGTAGCCCAGCCCCAGCATTTT. The chain joins TRBV15 to TRBJ1-5, with D possibly matching TRBD1 (5 bases). The germline V and J ends were trimmed by 5 bases and 7 bases, with 15 bases remaining between them. The CDR3 sequence is 14 residues long. Germline lookup yields CDR1 LNHNV and CDR2 YYDKDF (reference sequence).

V and J are TRBV4-2 and TRBJ2-5; no reliable D call. Trimming removed 1 base at V and 2 bases at J, with 5 bases between. Germline V CDR1 and CDR2: LGHNA, YNFKEQ. The CDR3 has 13 amino acids. The CDR3 reads CASSQAQQETQYF. CDR3 in DNA: TGTGCCAGCAGCCAAGCCCAGCAAGAGACCCAGTACTTC.

This clone occurred once. V and J are TRBV3-1 (or the pseudogene TRBV3-2) and TRBJ2-5; D not certain. Germline V gene sequence: CDR1 LGHDT, CDR2 YNNKEL (reference sequence). V lost 2 bases to trimming and J lost 7 bases, with 11 bases between them. This CDR3 has 13 residues. The CDR3 sequence: CASSQLSEWTQYF. For the CDR3, the DNA is TGTGCCAGCAGCCAATTATCCGAGTGGACCCAGTACTTC.

This sequence joins TRBV7-2 and TRBJ1-5, with a weak D call TRBD1 (5 bases). V was shortened by 3 bases and J by 3 bases, with 12 bases between the two germline ends. The CDR3 length is 15 residues. Germline CDR1 reads SGHTA; CDR2 reads FQGNSA. The CDR3 nucleotides read TGTGCCAGCAGCTTGTTGACAGCGAACAATCAGCCCCAGCATTTT. Translated: CASSLLTANNQPQHF. Complete variable domain (other parts from reference TRBV7-2 and TRBJ1-5): GAGVSQSPSNKVTEKGKDVELRCDPISGHTALYWYRQSLGQGLEFLIYFQGNSAPDKSGLPSDRFSAERTGGSVSTLTIQRTQQEDSAVYLCASSLLTANNQPQHFGDGTRLSIL.

The chain links TRBV7-3 to TRBJ2-2; unclear D gene. V was cut by 4 bases and J by 3 bases, with 6 bases left in between. The CDR3 runs 13 residues. Germline assignment: CDR1 SGHTA and CDR2 FQGTGA. The CDR3 region has the DNA TGTGCCAGCAGCTCTCACTACACCGGGGAGCTGTTTTTT. Its translation is CASSSHYTGELFF.

This clone was detected a few times. The chain is built from TRBV5-6 and TRBJ1-5; 8 bases are shared with TRBD1. Unmatched junction bases numbered 8, after V lost 5 bases and J lost 7 bases. This CDR3 has 14 residues. Germline V lookup: CDR1 SGHDT, CDR2 YYEEEE. The CDR3 sequence is CASSYRDRLQPQHF. DNA for the CDR3: TGTGCCAGCAGTTACCGGGACAGGTTACAGCCCCAGCATTTT.

This chain links TRBV13 with TRBJ2-3, with D perhaps matching TRBD2 (7 bases). Germline lookup yields CDR1 PRHDT and CDR2 FYEKMQ (reference sequence). The CDR3 loop spans 15 amino acids. V was cut by 0 bases and J by 4 bases, with 11 bases left in between. Here the CDR3 reads CASSLGRGAADTQYF. Written as DNA, the CDR3 is TGTGCCAGCAGCTTAGGTCGGGGGGCTGCAGATACGCAGTATTTT.

This clone was seen just once. The rearrangement joins TRBV6-5 to TRBJ2-1; a weak D match, TRBD1 (6 bases). Germline V CDR1 and CDR2: MNHEY, SVGAGI. CDR3 length equals 15 residues. V lost 6 bases and J lost 6, with 18 bases in between. The CDR3 loop reads CASRISPGQFNEQFF. The CDR3 coding sequence is TGTGCCAGCAGAATATCTCCAGGACAGTTCAATGAGCAGTTCTTC.

The chain links TRBV3-1 (or the pseudogene TRBV3-2) to TRBJ2-3, with D unresolved. The CDR3 has 16 residues. Germline V gene data show CDR1 as LGHDT and CDR2 as YNNKEL (reference sequence). Trimming stripped 4 bases from V and 0 bases from J, with 14 bases between. The CDR3 nucleotides read TGTGCCAGCAGCCCAAGACTTACTACGAGCACAGATACGCAGTATTTT. Translating it yields CASSPRLTTSTDTQYF.

In its sample, this clone was seen once. This rearrangement joins TRBV7-2 to TRBJ2-7; 11 bases agree with TRBD1. The CDR3 totals 15 residues. V lost 5 bases to trimming and J lost 2 bases; unmatched junction nucleotides: 5. Germline loops: CDR1 SGHTA, CDR2 FQGNSA. For the CDR3, the DNA is TGTGCCAGCAGCCCATCGGGACAGGGGGCCTACGAGCAGTACTTC. It codes for CASSPSGQGAYEQYF.

This CDR3 is CASSTRRVEQPQHF. CDR3 bases: TGTGCCAGCAGCACCAGGCGGGTGGAACAGCCCCAGCATTTT. The chain combines TRBV6-6 with TRBJ1-5, with D hard to call. Germline lookup yields CDR1 MNHNY and CDR2 SVGAGI (reference sequence). This CDR3 is 14 amino acids long. V was trimmed by 6 bases and J by 7 bases, leaving 16 bases between them.

V is TRBV18 and J is TRBJ1-6; TRBD1 matches 9 bases. Germline V gene sequence: CDR1 KGHSH, CDR2 LQKENI. J was trimmed by 6 bases and V by 0 bases; bases with no gene match: 3. The CDR3 extends over 16 amino acids. The CDR3: CASSPPGQGFNSPLHF. As DNA, the CDR3 is TGTGCCAGCTCACCACCGGGACAGGGCTTTAATTCACCCCTCCACTTT.

This chain links TRBV6-5 with TRBJ1-2; D is uncertain. CDR3 size: 16 residues. Between the trimmed V and J ends, which lost 0 bases and 12 bases, there was a span of 23 bases. Per the germline V gene, CDR1 is MNHEY and CDR2 is SVGAGI. The CDR3 protein is CASSYSWSGSKYGHTF. In DNA form, the CDR3 reads TGTGCCAGCAGTTACTCTTGGTCAGGTTCCAAGTACGGCCACACCTTC.

This clone has more than one count but fewer than ten. The V gene is TRBV7-2, the J gene TRBJ2-3, with 10 bases matching TRBD2. The germline V gene encodes CDR1 SGHTA and CDR2 FQGNSA. Trimming cost V 2 bases and J 3 bases; bases outside gene matches: 2. This CDR3 is 15 amino acids long. The CDR3 reads CASSLTSGETDTQYF. In DNA, the CDR3 is TGTGCCAGCAGCTTAACTAGCGGGGAAACAGATACGCAGTATTTT.

The V gene is TRBV28, the J gene TRBJ2-7; 7 bases map to TRBD1. The CDR3 spans 14 residues. CDR1 is MDHEN, CDR2 SYDVKM, per germline. Trimming took 8 bases from V and 3 from J; bases not matched to a gene: 10. CDR3 protein: CASSPYRGIYEQYF. In nucleotides, the CDR3 is TGTGCCAGCTCCCCCTACAGGGGAATCTACGAGCAGTACTTC. Full variable domain (missing parts from reference TRBV28 and TRBJ2-7): DVKVTQSSRYLVKRTGEKVFLECVQDMDHENMFWYRQDPGLGLRLIYFSYDVKMKEKGDIPEGYSVSREKKERFSLILESASTNQTSMYLCASSPYRGIYEQYFGPGTRLTVT.